This paragraph covers one T cell receptor beta chain sequence. These data come from a study of shared clonotypes between healthy human individuals. Some clones are missing from TCRdb's copy, which holds only in-frame ones; the method was immunoSEQ multiplex PCR. The sample has some 2.4 million clones; 80% to 95% are singletons. Trimming took 0 bases from V and 2 from J, leaving 15 bases between them. Germline CDR1 and CDR2: SGHRS and YFSETQ. The CDR3 is 16 amino acids. V usage is TRBV5-1 and J usage is TRBJ2-7; D not certain. This receptor was obtained from a man aged 18 to 29 in good health. Some clones in this sample may be carry-over from other donors' samples. The specimen sequenced was naive CD4+ T cells from PBMCs. The subset is: CD45RA+ positively selected. The CDR3 is CASSLELKTRTYEQYF. CDR3 nucleotides: TGCGCCAGCAGCTTGGAACTGAAGACTCGGACCTACGAGCAGTACTTC.